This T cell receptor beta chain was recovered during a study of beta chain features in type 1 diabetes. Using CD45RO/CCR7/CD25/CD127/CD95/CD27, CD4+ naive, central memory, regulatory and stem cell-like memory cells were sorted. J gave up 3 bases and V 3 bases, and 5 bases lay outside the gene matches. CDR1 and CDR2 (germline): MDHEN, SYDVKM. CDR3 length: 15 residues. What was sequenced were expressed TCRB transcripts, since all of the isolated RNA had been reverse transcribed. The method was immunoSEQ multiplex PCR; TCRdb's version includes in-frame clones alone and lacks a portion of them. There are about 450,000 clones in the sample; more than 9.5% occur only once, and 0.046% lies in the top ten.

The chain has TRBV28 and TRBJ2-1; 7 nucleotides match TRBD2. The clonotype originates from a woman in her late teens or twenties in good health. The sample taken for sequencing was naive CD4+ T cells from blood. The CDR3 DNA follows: TGTGCCAGCAGTTTGACTAGCACCAACTACAATGAGCAGTTCTTC. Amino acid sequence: CASSLTSTNYNEQFF. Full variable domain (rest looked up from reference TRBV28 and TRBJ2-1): DVKVTQSSRYLVKRTGEKVFLECVQDMDHENMFWYRQDPGLGLRLIYFSYDVKMKEKGDIPEGYSVSREKKERFSLILESASTNQTSMYLCASSLTSTNYNEQFFGPGTRLTVL.